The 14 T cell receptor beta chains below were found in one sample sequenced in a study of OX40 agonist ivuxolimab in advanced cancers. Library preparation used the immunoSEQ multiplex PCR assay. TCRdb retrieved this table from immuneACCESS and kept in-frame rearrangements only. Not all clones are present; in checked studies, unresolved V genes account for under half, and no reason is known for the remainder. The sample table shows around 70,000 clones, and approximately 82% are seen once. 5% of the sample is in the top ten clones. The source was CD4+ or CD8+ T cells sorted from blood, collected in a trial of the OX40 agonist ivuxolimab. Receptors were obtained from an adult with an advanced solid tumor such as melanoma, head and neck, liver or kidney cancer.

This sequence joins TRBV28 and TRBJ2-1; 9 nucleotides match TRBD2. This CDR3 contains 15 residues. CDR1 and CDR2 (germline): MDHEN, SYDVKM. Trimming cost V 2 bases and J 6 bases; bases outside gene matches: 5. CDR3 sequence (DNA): TGTGCCAGCAGTTTAGGAGCGGGAGGTGTCAATGAGCAGTTCTTC. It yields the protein CASSLGAGGVNEQFF.

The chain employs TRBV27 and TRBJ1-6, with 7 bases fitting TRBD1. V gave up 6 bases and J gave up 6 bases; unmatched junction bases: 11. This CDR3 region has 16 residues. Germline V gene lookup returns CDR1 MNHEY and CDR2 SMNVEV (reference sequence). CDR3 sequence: CASSFIQGPTNSPLHF. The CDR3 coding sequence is TGTGCCAGCAGCTTCATACAGGGGCCTACTAATTCACCCCTCCACTTT.

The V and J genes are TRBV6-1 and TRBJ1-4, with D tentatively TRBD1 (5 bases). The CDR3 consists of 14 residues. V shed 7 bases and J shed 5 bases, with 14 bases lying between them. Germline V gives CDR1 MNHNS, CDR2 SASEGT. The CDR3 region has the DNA TGTGCCAGCACTTTAAGCCAGGGAAATGAAAAACTGTTTTTT. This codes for CASTLSQGNEKLFF.

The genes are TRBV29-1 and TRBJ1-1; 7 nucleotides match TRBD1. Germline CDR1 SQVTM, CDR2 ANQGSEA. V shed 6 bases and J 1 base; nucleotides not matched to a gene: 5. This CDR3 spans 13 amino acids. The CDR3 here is CSVHGQENTEAFF. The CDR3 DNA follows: TGCAGCGTCCACGGACAGGAGAACACTGAAGCTTTCTTT. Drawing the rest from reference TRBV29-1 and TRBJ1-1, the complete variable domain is SAVISQKPSRDICQRGTSLTIQCQVDSQVTMMFWYRQQPGQSLTLIATANQGSEATYESGFVIDKFPISRPNLTFSTLTVSNMSPEDSSIYLCSVHGQENTEAFFGQGTRLTVV.

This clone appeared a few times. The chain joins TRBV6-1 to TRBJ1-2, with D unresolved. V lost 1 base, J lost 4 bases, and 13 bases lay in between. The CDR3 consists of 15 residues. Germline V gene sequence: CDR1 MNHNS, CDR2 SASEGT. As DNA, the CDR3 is TGTGCCAGCAGTGAAGGTATGCAGATATCCTATGGCTACACCTTC. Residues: CASSEGMQISYGYTF.

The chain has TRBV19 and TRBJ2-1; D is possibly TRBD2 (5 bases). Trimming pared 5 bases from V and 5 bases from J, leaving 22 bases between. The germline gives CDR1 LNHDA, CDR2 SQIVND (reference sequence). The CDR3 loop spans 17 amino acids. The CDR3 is CASSRRHIATSHNEQFF. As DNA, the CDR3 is TGTGCCAGTAGTCGCAGGCATATAGCGACCTCACACAATGAGCAGTTCTTC.

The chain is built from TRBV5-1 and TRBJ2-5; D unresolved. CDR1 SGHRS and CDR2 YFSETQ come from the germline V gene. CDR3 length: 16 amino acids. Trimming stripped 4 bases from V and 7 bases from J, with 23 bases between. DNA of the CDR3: TGCGCCAGCAGCCCTAGAGGTACCCAAGAGTTAAGGACCCAGTACTTC. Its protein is CASSPRGTQELRTQYF.

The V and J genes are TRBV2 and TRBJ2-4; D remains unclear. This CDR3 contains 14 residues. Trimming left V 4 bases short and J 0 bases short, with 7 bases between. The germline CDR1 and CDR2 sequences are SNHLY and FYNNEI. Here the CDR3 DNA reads TGTGCCAGCAGTGTCGGCGGAGCCAAAAACATTCAGTACTTC. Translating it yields CASSVGGAKNIQYF.

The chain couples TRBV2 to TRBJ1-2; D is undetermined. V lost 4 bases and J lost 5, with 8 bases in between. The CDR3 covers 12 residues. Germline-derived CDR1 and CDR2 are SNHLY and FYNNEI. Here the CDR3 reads CASSVDVYGYTF. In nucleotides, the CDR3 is TGTGCCAGCAGTGTGGACGTATATGGCTACACCTTC.

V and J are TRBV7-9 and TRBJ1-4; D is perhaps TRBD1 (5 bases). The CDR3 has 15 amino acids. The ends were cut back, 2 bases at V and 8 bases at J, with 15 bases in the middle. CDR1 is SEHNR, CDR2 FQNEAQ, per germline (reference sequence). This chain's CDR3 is CASSLRTQGWEKLFF. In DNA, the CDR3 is TGTGCCAGCAGCTTACGTACCCAGGGATGGGAAAAACTGTTTTTT.

CDR3 coding DNA: TGCGCCAGCAGCTTACAGGGGCAAGAGACCCAGTACTTC. It translates to CASSLQGQETQYF. The chain joins TRBV5-1 to TRBJ2-5, with 7 nucleotides matching TRBD1. The germline CDR1 and CDR2 sequences are SGHRS and YFSETQ. After removal of 2 bases from V and 2 bases from J, the junction contained 0 bases not matched to a gene. The CDR3 extends over 13 amino acids.

The CDR3: CASSFVTGASPLHF. The DNA for the CDR3 is TGTGCCAGCAGTTTTGTTACAGGAGCCTCACCCCTCCACTTT. This chain links TRBV28 with TRBJ1-6, with TRBD1 as a possible D gene (5 bases). The V gene's germline CDR1 is MDHEN and CDR2 SYDVKM. V lost 3 bases, J lost 10 bases, and 13 bases lay in between. This CDR3 has 14 residues.

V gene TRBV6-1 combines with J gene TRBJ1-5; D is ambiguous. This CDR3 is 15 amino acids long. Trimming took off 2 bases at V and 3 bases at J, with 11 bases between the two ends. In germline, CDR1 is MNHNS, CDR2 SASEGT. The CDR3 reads CASSEQERINQPQHF. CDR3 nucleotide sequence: TGTGCCAGCAGTGAACAGGAGAGGATCAATCAGCCCCAGCATTTT.

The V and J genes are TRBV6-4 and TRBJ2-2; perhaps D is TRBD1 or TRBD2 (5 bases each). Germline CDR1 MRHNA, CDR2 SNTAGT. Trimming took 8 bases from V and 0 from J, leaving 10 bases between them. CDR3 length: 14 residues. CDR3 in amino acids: CASVGESNTGELFF. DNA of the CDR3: TGTGCCAGCGTGGGGGAATCGAACACCGGGGAGCTGTTTTTT.